The clone carrying this T cell receptor beta chain has a count of ten or more. The antigen remains undetermined. This CDR3 fails to terminate in the conserved phenylalanine or tryptophan, so it likely reflects a read error. Because the CDR3's place on the DNA is in doubt, the DNA is left out and the CDR3 is given as listed by TCRdb. Naive CD8 T cells, phenotype CD8+CD4-CCR7+CD45RA+, were sorted. This entry comes from a study of molecular identifiers for immune sequencing clone quantification. The study, taken as a whole, reports: Clonotypes surpassing 20 RNA copies contained over 98% of effector molecules, versus under 1% in naive cells.

One entry per CDR3 protein, called by TCRdb with MiXCR from the PCR reads. The repertoire holds around 480,000 distinct CDR3 sequences, with about a fifth as singletons. This sequence was found in a human donor in good health. Some libraries in this study had Jurkat cell RNA spiked in. The sequenced sample consisted of naive CD8+ T cells from blood, with Jurkat cell RNA spiked in. The subset denotes: FACS-sorted CD8+CD4-CCR7+CD45RA+ naive T cells.

The chain's CDR3 is CSVELDRGLKV. The V gene is TRBV29-1, the J gene TRBJ2-1; the table gives TRBD1 as D, unverified against the DNA. The CDR3 numbers 11 amino acids, ends counted. CDR1 is SQVTM, CDR2 ANQGSEA, per germline.